This TCR beta chain is from a study of memory B cells and T cells in multiple sclerosis. Sequencing used immunoSEQ multiplex PCR; TCRdb keeps in-frame clones, though not all of them. The top ten hold 2.3% of the sample, which has 13,000 to 15,000 clones, roughly three quarters seen once. Germline lookup yields CDR1 SGHRS and CDR2 YFSETQ. V shed 0 bases, J shed 6 bases, and the junction held 5 bases outside the gene matches. This CDR3 spans 15 amino acids. Study outcomes and limitations: Clone-set sizes differed between compartments, so shared clonotype counts needed normalization.

Regarding this clone: What it recognizes is unknown.

This TCR derives from a human donor with multiple sclerosis. This rearrangement joins TRBV5-1 to TRBJ2-3, with 9 bases lining up with TRBD2. The sequencing input was memory (CD45RO+) CD4+ T cells from blood. The CDR3 loop is CASSLARSGSDTQYF. Written as DNA, the CDR3 is TGCGCCAGCAGCTTGGCCCGTAGCGGGAGTGATACGCAGTATTTT.